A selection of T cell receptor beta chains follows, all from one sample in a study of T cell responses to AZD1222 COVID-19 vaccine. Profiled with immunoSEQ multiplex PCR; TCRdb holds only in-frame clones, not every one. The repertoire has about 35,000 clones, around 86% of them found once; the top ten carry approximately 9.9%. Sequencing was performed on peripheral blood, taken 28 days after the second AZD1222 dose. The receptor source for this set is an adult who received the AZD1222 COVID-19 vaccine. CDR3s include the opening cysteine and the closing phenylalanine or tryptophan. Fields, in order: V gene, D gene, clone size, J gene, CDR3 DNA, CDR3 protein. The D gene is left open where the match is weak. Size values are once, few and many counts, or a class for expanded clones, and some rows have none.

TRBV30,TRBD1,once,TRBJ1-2,TGTGCCTGGATATGGGGACAGAACTATGGCTACACCTTC,CAWIWGQNYGYTF
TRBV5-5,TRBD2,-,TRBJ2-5,TGTGCCAGCAGCCCGGGGGGTAGCGGGGGCGCAGAGACCCAGTACTTC,CASSPGGSGGAETQYF
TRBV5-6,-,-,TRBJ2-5,TGTGCCAGCAGCTTGGTGGGGGGGCTGGGAGAGACCCAGTACTTC,CASSLVGGLGETQYF
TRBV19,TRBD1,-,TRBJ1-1,TGTGCCAGTAGTATAGCGACAGGGGGCGGAACTGAAGCTTTCTTT,CASSIATGGGTEAFF
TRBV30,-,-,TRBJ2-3,TGTGCCTGGAGTGCGATAGATACGCAGTATTTT,CAWSAIDTQYF
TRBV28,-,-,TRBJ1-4,TGTGCCAGCAGTCCTCTGGGAGGGGGGAAAGAAAAACTGTTTTTT,CASSPLGGGKEKLFF
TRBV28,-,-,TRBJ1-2,TGTGCCAGCAGAAAGCGGAGGACGGAACTGTATGGCTACACCTTC,CASRKRRTELYGYTF
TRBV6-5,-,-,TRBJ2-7,TGTGCCAGCCGAGGGGCAGGGGTCTACGAGCAGTACTTC,CASRGAGVYEQYF
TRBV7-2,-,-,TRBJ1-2,TGTGCCAGCAGCTTAGTCGGGCTCGGGAACTATGGCTACACCTTC,CASSLVGLGNYGYTF
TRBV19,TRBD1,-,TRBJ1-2,TGTGCCAGTAGGAAACAGGGGAGTAACTATGGCTACACCTTC,CASRKQGSNYGYTF
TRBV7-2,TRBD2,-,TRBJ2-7,TGTGCCAGCAGGATAAGCGGGGGCCTATACGAGCAGTACTTC,CASRISGGLYEQYF
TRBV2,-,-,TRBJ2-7,TGTGCCAGCAGTGAAGGGGCCAGCTACGAGCAGTACTTC,CASSEGASYEQYF
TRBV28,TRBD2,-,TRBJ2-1,TGTGCCAGCAGTCAGCAGGATGTGGGACTAGCGGGAGGGCCCCGGTATGAGCAGTTCTTC,CASSQQDVGLAGGPRYEQFF
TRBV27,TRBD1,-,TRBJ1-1,TGTGCCAGCAGTCCACGACAGGGATCCACTGAAGCTTTCTTT,CASSPRQGSTEAFF
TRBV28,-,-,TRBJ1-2,TGTGCCAGTTCAGGTTGGAGTGGGTATGGCTACACCTTC,CASSGWSGYGYTF
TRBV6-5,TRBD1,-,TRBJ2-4,TGTGCCAGCATTGGGACAGGATTAAACATTCAGTACTTC,CASIGTGLNIQYF
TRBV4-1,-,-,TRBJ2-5,TGCGCCAGCAGCCAAGATAACGCCAGGGGTGAGACCCAGTACTTC,CASSQDNARGETQYF
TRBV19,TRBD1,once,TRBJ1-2,TGTGCCAGTAGTAAGACCGGACAGGGGACCTATGGCTACACCTTC,CASSKTGQGTYGYTF
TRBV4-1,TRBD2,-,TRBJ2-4,TGCGCCAGCAGCCAGGGGTCGTGGCTAGCGGCAAAAAACATTCAGTACTTC,CASSQGSWLAAKNIQYF
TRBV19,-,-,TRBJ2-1,TGTGCCAGTAGTTTAGGACCCAACAATGAGCAGTTCTTC,CASSLGPNNEQFF
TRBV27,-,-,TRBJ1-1,TGTGCCAGCAACCCAGTGAACACTGAAGCTTTCTTT,CASNPVNTEAFF
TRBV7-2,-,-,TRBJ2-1,TGTGCCAGCAGCCCCAGCAGGGGGGGCCCGACATACCAGTTCTTC,CASSPSRGGPTYQFF
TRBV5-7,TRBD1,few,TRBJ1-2,TGTGCCAGCAGCTTGTCTGGGACAGGGTATTCTGGCTACACCTTC,CASSLSGTGYSGYTF
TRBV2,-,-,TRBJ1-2,TGTGCCAGCAGTGAAGCGCGAGTTATTGGAGAAGGCTACACCTTC,CASSEARVIGEGYTF
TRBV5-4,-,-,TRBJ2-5,TGTGCCAGCAGCTCCCTCCAGGGGCCGGAGACCCAGTACTTC,CASSSLQGPETQYF
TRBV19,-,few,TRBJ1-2,TGTGCCAGTACCCTGAATAGGAACAACTATGGCTACACCTTC,CASTLNRNNYGYTF
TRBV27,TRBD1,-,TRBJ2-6,TGTGCCAGCAGGGACAGGGGTGGGGCCAACGTCCTGACTTTC,CASRDRGGANVLTF
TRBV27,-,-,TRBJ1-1,TGTGCCAGCAGTAATAGGGATTTGCCCACTGAAGCTTTCTTT,CASSNRDLPTEAFF
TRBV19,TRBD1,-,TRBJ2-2,TGTGCCAGTAGTATCCAGGGGGCGTACGGGGAGCTGTTTTTT,CASSIQGAYGELFF
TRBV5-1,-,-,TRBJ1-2,TGCGCCAGCAGCCCGGACAAAGCTAACTATGGCTACACCTTC,CASSPDKANYGYTF
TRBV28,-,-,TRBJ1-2,TGTGCCAGTTTTAGCTCCGGGTCGACCCGGGGCTACACCTTC,CASFSSGSTRGYTF
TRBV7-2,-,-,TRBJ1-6,TGTGCCAGCAGCTTACTGGGGCCGAATTCACCCCTCCACTTT,CASSLLGPNSPLHF
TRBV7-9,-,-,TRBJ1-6,TGTGCCAGCAGCTTAGGAGCAGGGCGTTATAATTCACCCCTCCACTTT,CASSLGAGRYNSPLHF
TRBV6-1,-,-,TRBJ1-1,TGTGCCAGCAGTGATTTGGGTCGAGATGGGAACACTGAAGCTTTCTTT,CASSDLGRDGNTEAFF
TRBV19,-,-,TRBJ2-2,TGTGCCAGTAGTATCCCCAGGGTAAAGGACACCGGGGAGCTGTTTTTT,CASSIPRVKDTGELFF
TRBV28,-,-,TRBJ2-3,TGTGCCAGCAGTTTCCCCGGTCGTACGCAGTATTTT,CASSFPGRTQYF
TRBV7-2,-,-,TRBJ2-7,TGTGCCAGCAGCTTAGGTCCCGGAGCCTACGAGCAGTACTTC,CASSLGPGAYEQYF
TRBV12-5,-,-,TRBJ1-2,TGTGCTAGTGGTTTGACAGACAGGCCCTATGGCTACACCTTC,CASGLTDRPYGYTF
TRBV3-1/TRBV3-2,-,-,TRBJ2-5,TGTGCCAGCAGCCAAGCTTCGGGACACCTCGGGGAGACCCAGTACTTC,CASSQASGHLGETQYF
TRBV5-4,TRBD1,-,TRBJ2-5,TGTGCCAGCAGCAAGGACAGGGGGCAAGAGACCCAGTACTTC,CASSKDRGQETQYF
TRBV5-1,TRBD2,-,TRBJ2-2,TGCGCCAGCAGCTTGGTTCTAGCGGCTACGAACACCGGGGAGCTGTTTTTT,CASSLVLAATNTGELFF
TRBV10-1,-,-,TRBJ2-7,TGCGCCAGCAGTGAGAACCAAAGAGGGGCCTACGAGCAGTACTTC,CASSENQRGAYEQYF
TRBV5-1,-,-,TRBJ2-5,TGCGCCAGCAGCTTGGCCCTTACGGGGGAGACCCAGTACTTC,CASSLALTGETQYF
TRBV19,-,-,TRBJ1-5,TGTGCCAGTAGTATGTATCGTGGGGTACGGAGGGACTTGGGGAATCAGCCCCAGCATTTT,CASSMYRGVRRDLGNQPQHF
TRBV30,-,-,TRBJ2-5,TGTGCCTGCCAAAACGGGGCGATTCAAGAGACCCAGTACTTC,CACQNGAIQETQYF
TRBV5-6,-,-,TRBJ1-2,TGTGCCAGCAGCTTGAACGGACTCTATGGCTACACCTTC,CASSLNGLYGYTF
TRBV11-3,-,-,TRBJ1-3,TGTGCCAGCAGCTCGGGACCCCACTCTGGAAACACCATATATTTT,CASSSGPHSGNTIYF
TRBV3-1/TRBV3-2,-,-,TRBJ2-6,TGTGCCAGCAGCCAGGGAAGGGCTGGGGCCAACGTCCTGACTTTC,CASSQGRAGANVLTF
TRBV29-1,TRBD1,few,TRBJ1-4,TGCAGCGTTTGGGACAGCCGGACTAATGAAAAACTGTTTTTT,CSVWDSRTNEKLFF
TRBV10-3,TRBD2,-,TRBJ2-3,TGTGCCATCCGGAATAGCGGGGGACCCCCTCCCACAGATACGCAGTATTTT,CAIRNSGGPPPTDTQYF
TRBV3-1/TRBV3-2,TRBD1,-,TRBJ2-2,TGTGCCAGCCAAGGGGGCGTCCTCGGGGAGCTGTTTTTT,CASQGGVLGELFF